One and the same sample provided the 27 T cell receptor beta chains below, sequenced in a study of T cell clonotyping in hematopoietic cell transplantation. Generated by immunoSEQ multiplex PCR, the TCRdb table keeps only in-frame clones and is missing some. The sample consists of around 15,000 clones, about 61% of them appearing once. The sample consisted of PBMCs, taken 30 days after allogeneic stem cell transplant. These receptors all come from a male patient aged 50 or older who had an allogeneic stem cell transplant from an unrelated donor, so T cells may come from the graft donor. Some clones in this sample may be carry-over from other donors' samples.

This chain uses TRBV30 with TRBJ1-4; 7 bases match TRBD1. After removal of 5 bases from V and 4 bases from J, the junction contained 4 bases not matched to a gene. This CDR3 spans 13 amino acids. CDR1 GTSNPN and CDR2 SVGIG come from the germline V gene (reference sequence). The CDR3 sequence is CAWQGGINEKLFF. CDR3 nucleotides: TGTGCCTGGCAAGGGGGCATTAATGAAAAACTGTTTTTT.

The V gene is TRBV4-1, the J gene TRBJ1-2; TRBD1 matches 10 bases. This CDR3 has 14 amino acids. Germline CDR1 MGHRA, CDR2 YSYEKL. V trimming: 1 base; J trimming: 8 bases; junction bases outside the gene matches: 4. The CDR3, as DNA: TGCGCCAGCAGCCAAGGACAGGGGGCATCAGGCTACACCTTC. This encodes CASSQGQGASGYTF.

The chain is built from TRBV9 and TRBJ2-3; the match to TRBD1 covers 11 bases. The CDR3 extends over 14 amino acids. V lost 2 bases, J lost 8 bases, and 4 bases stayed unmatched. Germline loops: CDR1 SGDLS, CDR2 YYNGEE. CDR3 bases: TGTGCCAGCAGCGTCGGACAGGGGGCGCGTACGCAGTATTTT. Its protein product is CASSVGQGARTQYF.

As DNA, the CDR3 is TGTGCCAGCAGCCAAGAAGAACATCAGCCCCAGCATTTT. The encoded protein is CASSQEEHQPQHF. The J gene is TRBJ1-5, the V gene TRBV4-2, with D uncertain. Germline values: CDR1 LGHNA, CDR2 YNFKEQ. The CDR3 covers 13 residues. With 0 bases removed from V and 5 bases from J, the gap between germline ends came to 5 bases.

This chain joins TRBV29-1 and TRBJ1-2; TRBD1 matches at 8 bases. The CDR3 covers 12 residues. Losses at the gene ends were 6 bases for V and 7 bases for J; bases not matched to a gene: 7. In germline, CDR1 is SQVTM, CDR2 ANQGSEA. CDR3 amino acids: CSVLQGDGGYTF. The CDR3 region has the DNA TGCAGCGTATTACAGGGGGACGGTGGCTACACCTTC.

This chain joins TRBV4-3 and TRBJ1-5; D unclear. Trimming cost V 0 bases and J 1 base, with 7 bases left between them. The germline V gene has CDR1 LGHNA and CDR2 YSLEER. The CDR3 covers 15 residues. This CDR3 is CASSQDLASNQPQHF. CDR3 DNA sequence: TGCGCCAGCAGCCAAGATCTGGCCAGCAATCAGCCCCAGCATTTT.

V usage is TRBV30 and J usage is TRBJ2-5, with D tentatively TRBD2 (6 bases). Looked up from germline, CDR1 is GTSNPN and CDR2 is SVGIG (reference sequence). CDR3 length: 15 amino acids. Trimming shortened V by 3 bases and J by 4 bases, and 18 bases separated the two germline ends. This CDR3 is CAWSGGSGVGETQYF. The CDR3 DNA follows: TGTGCCTGGAGCGGTGGATCGGGGGTAGGAGAGACCCAGTACTTC.

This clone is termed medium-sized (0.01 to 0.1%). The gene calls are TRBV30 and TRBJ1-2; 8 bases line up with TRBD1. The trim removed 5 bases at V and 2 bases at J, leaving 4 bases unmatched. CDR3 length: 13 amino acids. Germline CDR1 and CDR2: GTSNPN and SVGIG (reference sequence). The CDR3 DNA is TGTGCCTGGGGACAGGGACAGAACTATGGCTACACCTTC. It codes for CAWGQGQNYGYTF.

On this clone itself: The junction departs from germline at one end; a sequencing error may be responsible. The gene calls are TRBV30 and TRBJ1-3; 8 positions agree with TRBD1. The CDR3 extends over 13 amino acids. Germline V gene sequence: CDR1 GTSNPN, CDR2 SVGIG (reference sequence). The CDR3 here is CAWGGQGAPDLRF. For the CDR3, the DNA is TGTGCCTGGGGGGGTCAGGGGGCCCCGGATTTGCGTTTT. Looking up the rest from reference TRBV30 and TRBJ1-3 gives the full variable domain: SQTIHQWPATLVQPVGSPLSLECTVEGTSNPNLYWYRQAAGRGLQLLFYSVGIGQISSEVPQNLSASRPQDRQFILSSKKLLLSDSGFYLCAWGGQGAPDLRFGEGSWLTVV.

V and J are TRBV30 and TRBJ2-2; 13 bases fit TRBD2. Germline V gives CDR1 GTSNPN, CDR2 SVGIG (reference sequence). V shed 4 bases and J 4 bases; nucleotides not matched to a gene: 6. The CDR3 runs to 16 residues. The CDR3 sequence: CAWTYGLAGVTGELFF. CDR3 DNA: TGTGCCTGGACCTACGGACTAGCGGGAGTCACCGGGGAGCTGTTTTTT.

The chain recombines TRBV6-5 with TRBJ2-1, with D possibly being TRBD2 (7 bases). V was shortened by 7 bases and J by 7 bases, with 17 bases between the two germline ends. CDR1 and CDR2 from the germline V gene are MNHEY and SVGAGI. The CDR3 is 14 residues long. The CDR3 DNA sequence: TGTGCCAGCACCAAGGAGGGGGGGGCGAATGAGCAGTTCTTC. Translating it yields CASTKEGGANEQFF.

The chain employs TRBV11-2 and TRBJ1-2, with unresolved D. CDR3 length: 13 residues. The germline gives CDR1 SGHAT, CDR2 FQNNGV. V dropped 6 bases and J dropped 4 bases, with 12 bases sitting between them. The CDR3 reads CASSWERSYGYTF. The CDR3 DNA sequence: TGTGCCAGCAGTTGGGAAAGGAGCTATGGCTACACCTTC.

The DNA of the CDR3 is TGTGCCAGTAGTATTCGTGGCTACGAGCAGTACTTC. Translated, it gives CASSIRGYEQYF. The V gene is TRBV19, the J gene TRBJ2-7; D is uncertain. There are 12 residues in the CDR3. Per the germline V gene, CDR1 is LNHDA and CDR2 is SQIVND (reference sequence). The ends were cut back, 3 bases at V and 3 bases at J, with 6 bases in the middle.

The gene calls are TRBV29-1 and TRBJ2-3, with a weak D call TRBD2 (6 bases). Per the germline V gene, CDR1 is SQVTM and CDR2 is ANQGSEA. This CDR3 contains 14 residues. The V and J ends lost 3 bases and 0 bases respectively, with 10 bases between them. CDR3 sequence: CSVDGGRSTDTQYF. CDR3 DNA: TGCAGCGTTGATGGGGGGAGAAGCACAGATACGCAGTATTTT.

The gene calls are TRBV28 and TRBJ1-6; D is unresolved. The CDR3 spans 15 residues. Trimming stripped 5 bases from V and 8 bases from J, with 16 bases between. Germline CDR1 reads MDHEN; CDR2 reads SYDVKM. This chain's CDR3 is CASSPPRGIHSPLHF. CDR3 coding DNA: TGTGCCAGCAGTCCCCCTCGGGGAATTCATTCACCCCTCCACTTT. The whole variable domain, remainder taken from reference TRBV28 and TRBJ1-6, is DVKVTQSSRYLVKRTGEKVFLECVQDMDHENMFWYRQDPGLGLRLIYFSYDVKMKEKGDIPEGYSVSREKKERFSLILESASTNQTSMYLCASSPPRGIHSPLHFGNGTRLTVT.

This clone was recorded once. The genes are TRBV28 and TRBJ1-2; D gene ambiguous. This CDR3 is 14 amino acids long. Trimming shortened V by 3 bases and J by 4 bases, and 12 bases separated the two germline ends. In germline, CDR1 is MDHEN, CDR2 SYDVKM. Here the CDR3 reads CASSLIQELYGYTF. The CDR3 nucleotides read TGTGCCAGCAGTTTGATCCAGGAACTCTATGGCTACACCTTC.

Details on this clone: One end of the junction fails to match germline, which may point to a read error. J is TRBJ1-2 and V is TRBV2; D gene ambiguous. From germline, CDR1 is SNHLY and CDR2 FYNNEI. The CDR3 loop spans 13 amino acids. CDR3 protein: CASSQGPRYGYTF. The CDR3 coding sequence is TGTGCCAGCAGTCAAGGGCCTCGCTATGGTTACACCTTC. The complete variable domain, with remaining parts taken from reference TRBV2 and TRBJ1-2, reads EPEVTQTPSHQVTQMGQEVILRCVPISNHLYFYWYRQILGQKVEFLVSFYNNEISEKSEIFDDQFSVERPDGSNFTLKIRSTKLEDSAMYFCASSQGPRYGYTFGSGTRLTVV.

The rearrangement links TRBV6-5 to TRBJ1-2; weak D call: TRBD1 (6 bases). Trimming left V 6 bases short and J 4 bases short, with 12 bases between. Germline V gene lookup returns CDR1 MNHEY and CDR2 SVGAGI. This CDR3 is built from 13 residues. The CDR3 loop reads CASRAGAFYGYTF. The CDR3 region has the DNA TGTGCCAGCAGAGCGGGGGCCTTCTATGGCTACACCTTC.

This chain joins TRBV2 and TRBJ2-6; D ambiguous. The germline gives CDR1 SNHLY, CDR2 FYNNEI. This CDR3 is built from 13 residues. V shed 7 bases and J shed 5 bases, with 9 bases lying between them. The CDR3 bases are TGTGCCAGCACCCCGTGGCGGGCCAACGTCCTGACTTTC. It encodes CASTPWRANVLTF. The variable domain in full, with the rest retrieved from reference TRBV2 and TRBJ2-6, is EPEVTQTPSHQVTQMGQEVILRCVPISNHLYFYWYRQILGQKVEFLVSFYNNEISEKSEIFDDQFSVERPDGSNFTLKIRSTKLEDSAMYFCASTPWRANVLTFGAGSRLTVL.

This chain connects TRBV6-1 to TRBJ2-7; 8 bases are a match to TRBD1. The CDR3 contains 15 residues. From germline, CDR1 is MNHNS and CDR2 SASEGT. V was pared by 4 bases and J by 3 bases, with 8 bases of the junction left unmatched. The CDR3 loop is CASSAPGTGYYEQYF. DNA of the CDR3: TGTGCCAGCAGTGCCCCCGGGACAGGATACTACGAGCAGTACTTC.

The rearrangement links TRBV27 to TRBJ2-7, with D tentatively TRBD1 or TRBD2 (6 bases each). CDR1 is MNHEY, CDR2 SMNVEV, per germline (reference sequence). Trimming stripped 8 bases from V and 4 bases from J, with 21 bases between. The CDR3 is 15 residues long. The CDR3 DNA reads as TGTGCCAGCCGCAGGGACACCGGGGGCCCTTACGAGCAGTACTTC. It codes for CASRRDTGGPYEQYF.

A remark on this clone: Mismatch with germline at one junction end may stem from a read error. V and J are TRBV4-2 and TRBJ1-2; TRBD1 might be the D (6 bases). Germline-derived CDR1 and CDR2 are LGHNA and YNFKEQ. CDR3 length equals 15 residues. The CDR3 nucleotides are TGTGCCAGCGGCCAGGGCAGGGGAAACCTCTATGGCTACACCTTC. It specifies CASGQGRGNLYGYTF.

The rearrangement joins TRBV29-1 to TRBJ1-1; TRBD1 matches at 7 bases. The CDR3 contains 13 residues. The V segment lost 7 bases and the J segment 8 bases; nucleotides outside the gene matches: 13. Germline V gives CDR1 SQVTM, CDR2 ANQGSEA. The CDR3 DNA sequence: TGCAGCGCCGGGAGGGGGCGAGGGGAAGAAGCTTTCTTT. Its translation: CSAGRGRGEEAFF.

CDR3 region: CASSINGRAGANVLTF. The DNA for the CDR3 is TGTGCCAGTAGTATAAACGGGCGGGCTGGGGCCAACGTCCTGACTTTC. This rearrangement joins TRBV19 to TRBJ2-6, with D tentatively TRBD2 (5 bases). V was pared by 2 bases and J by 2 bases, with 10 bases between. The CDR3 has 16 residues. The germline CDR1 and CDR2 sequences are LNHDA and SQIVND (reference sequence).

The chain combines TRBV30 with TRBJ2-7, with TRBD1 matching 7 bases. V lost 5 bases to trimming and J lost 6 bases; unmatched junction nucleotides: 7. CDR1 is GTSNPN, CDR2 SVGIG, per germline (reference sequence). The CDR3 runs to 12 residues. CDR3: CAWGEGAREQYF. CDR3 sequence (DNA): TGTGCCTGGGGAGAGGGGGCACGCGAGCAGTACTTC.

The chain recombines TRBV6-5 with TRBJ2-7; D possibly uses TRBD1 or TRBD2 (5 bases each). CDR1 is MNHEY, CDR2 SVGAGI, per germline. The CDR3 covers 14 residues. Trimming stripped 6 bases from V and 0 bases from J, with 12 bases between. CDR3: CASSRDRVSYEQYF. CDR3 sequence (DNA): TGTGCCAGCAGCCGGGACCGCGTCTCCTACGAGCAGTACTTC.

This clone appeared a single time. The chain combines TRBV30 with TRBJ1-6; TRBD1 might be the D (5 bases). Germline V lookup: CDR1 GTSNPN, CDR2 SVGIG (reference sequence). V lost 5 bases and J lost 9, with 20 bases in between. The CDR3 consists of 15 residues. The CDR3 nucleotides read TGTGCCTGGGGGGGAGGCAGGGATGGGAGTTCACCCCTCCACTTT. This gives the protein CAWGGGRDGSSPLHF.